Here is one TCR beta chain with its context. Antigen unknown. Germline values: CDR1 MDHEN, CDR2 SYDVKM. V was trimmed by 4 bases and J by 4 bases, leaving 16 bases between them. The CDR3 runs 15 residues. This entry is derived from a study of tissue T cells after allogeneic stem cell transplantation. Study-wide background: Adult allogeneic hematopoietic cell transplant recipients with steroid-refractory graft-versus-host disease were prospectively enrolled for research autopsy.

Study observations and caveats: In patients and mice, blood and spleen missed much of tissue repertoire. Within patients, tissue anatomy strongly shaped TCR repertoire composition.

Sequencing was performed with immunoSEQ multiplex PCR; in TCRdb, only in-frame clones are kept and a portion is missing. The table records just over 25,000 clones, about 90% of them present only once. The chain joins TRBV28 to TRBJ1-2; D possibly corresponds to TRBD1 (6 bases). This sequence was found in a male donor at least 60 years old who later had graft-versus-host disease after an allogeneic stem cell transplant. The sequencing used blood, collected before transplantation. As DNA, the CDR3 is TGTGCCAGCAGTTCCGACCCCCGGGGGGCCTATGGCTACACCTTC. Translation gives CASSSDPRGAYGYTF.